The sequence of this TCR beta chain was determined in a study of shared clonotypes between healthy human individuals. Across the study: Each donor's CD4 naive and CD4 memory cells filled three plates apiece, CD8 naive two, and CD8 memory one. General study results and limits: Relative to their counterparts shared across all four donors, non-shared clonotypes exhibited diminished generation probabilities.

A word on this clone: The antigen is not known.

Only in-frame clones appear in the TCRdb table, and some are missing; sequencing was by immunoSEQ multiplex PCR. The sample includes over 700,000 clones, approximately 72% of them seen just once. V lost 4 bases and J lost 0, with 8 bases in between. The CDR3 runs 13 residues. Germline values: CDR1 SQVTM, CDR2 ANQGSEA. The CD4+ fraction was divided into a CD45RA+ naive subset and a CD45RA-negative memory subset. The receptor comes from a woman in her 30s in good health. Sequencing was performed on memory CD4+ T cells sorted from blood. Subset noted: CD45RA-negative fraction. V is TRBV29-1 and J is TRBJ2-3; no clear D. The CDR3 protein is CSVGWRSTDTQYF. Here the CDR3 DNA reads TGCAGCGTTGGGTGGCGTAGCACAGATACGCAGTATTTT.